A selection of T cell receptor beta chains follows, all from one sample in a study of post-analysis software for immune sequencing data. TCRdb re-called the PCR reads through MiXCR, storing one row per CDR3 protein. The data hold roughly 580,000 distinct CDR3 sequences, with around 40% observed a single time. Specimen: blood. The receptor set was obtained from a girl between 5 and 17 years old with multiple sclerosis. The conserved cysteine and the conserved F or W are not part of the CDR3 here.

j_call cdr3_length v_call cdr3_aa
TRBJ2-1 11 TRBV27 ASSLVARNEQF
TRBJ2-3 12 TRBV10-3 AIQEGVSTDTQY
TRBJ1-2 12 TRBV29-1 SENGPQSNYGYT
TRBJ1-1 12 TRBV7-2 ASSFDQGNTEAF
TRBJ2-7 10 TRBV3-1 ASSQDNYEQY
TRBJ2-7 12 TRBV20-1 SASPPDYSNEQY
TRBJ2-7 14 TRBV20-1 SARETSAGEVYEQY
TRBJ2-5 13 TRBV7-3 ASSLRKGGRETQY
TRBJ1-1 11 TRBV29-1 SGRDRGPSEAF
TRBJ2-7 9 TRBV7-9 ASSKLGEQY
TRBJ2-5 15 TRBV27 ASSPWVAEGFQETQY
TRBJ2-6 13 TRBV6-1 ASLRPGSGANVLT
TRBJ2-5 13 TRBV20-1 SASGQGAAGETQY
TRBJ1-1 10 TRBV15 ATSWGNTEAF
TRBJ1-5 13 TRBV4-1 ASSHEDVSNQPQH
TRBJ2-1 12 TRBV20-1 SARGAGAANEQF
TRBJ1-2 13 TRBV20-1 SARLPGQLNYGYT
. 17 TRBV11-2 ASSPAGGGATGVLYEQY
TRBJ2-5 8 TRBV29-1 SVARETQY
TRBJ1-2 10 TRBV29-1 SGREDSYGYT
TRBJ2-7 14 TRBV7-9 ASSLGGATSGRYQY
TRBJ2-5 13 TRBV21-1 ASSKGVSLQGTQY
TRBJ2-3 14 TRBV6-6 ASSYSGTPYTDTQY
TRBJ1-1 12 TRBV29-1 SVEMRQGLTEAF
TRBJ1-5 11 TRBV30 AWNSGGNQPQH
TRBJ2-6 13 TRBV5-1 ASSLEISGANVLT
TRBJ2-1 10 TRBV9 ASNRGGNEQF
TRBJ1-1 13 TRBV2 ASSVDSGTNTEAF
TRBJ1-6 11 TRBV5-1 ASRTGVGSPLH
TRBJ2-5 14 TRBV5-1 ASSLVPGAGQETQY
TRBJ2-7 11 TRBV29-1 SVDTTGFGEQY
TRBJ2-5 13 TRBV30 AWSMGQGPQETQY
TRBJ2-7 14 TRBV20-1 SARGSSGRESYEQY
TRBJ2-1 14 TRBV7-9 ASSPPPTLLHNEQF
TRBJ2-1 10 TRBV6-1 ASSEALGLEF
TRBJ1-1 12 TRBV7-2 ASSRGWRNTEAF
TRBJ2-4 11 TRBV24-1 ATSDREENIQY
TRBJ2-7 14 TRBV6-6 ASSPRGQGPPYEQY
. 11 TRBV10-3 AISERTPYEQY
TRBJ2-7 14 TRBV6-6 ASSPGQGPINYEQY
TRBJ2-7 12 TRBV5-1 ASSDGPGVYEQY
TRBJ2-5 12 TRBV2 ASRPFGRLETQY
TRBJ2-1 14 TRBV7-3 ASSLIGTGAGNEQF
. 13 TRBV13 ASSASGSVKNIQY
TRBJ1-2 12 TRBV5-1 ASSPSHANYGYT
TRBJ1-5 12 TRBV2 ASSLEESNQPQH